A selection of T cell receptor beta chains follows, all from one sample in a study of T cells in Graves' hyperthyroidism and ophthalmopathy. TCRdb redid the calling of the multiplex PCR reads with MiXCR, one entry per CDR3 protein. The table lists 750,000 to 900,000 distinct CDR3 sequences, 38% of them singletons. Sequencing was carried out using blood. The source is a man in his late teens or twenties with Graves' hyperthyroidism. Each CDR3 is given with its conserved first and last residue. The D gene is left open where the match is weak. For some rows the clone size is stated as once, few or many, or as a class when expanded; others skip it.

clone size: .
J gene: TRBJ1-6
D gene: .
V gene: TRBV5-1
CDR3 protein: CASSSAGPGDSPLHF
CDR3 DNA: TGCGCCAGCAGCTCCGCCGGCCCCGGGGACTCACCCCTCCACTTT

clone size: many
J gene: TRBJ1-1
D gene: TRBD1
V gene: TRBV7-2
CDR3 protein: CASRRAGTVNTEAFF
CDR3 DNA: TGTGCCAGCAGACGCGCTGGGACAGTAAACACTGAAGCTTTCTTT

clone size: many
J gene: TRBJ2-7
D gene: TRBD2
V gene: TRBV12-3/TRBV12-4
CDR3 protein: CASSPLTSSTYEQYF
CDR3 DNA: TGTGCCAGCAGTCCCCTGACTAGCAGTACCTACGAGCAGTACTTC

clone size: many
J gene: TRBJ1-5
D gene: .
V gene: TRBV20-1
CDR3 protein: CSAGDRNQPQHF
CDR3 DNA: TGCAGTGCTGGGGATAGGAATCAGCCCCAGCATTTT

clone size: few
J gene: TRBJ1-2
D gene: .
V gene: TRBV6-5
CDR3 protein: CASGKGPGGYTF
CDR3 DNA: TGTGCCAGCGGCAAGGGGCCGGGTGGCTACACCTTC

clone size: .
J gene: TRBJ1-6
D gene: TRBD1
V gene: TRBV18
CDR3 protein: CASSSGGFDSPLHF
CDR3 DNA: TGTGCCAGCTCATCAGGGGGCTTTGATTCACCCCTCCACTTT

clone size: many
J gene: TRBJ2-5
D gene: .
V gene: TRBV25-1
CDR3 protein: CASSEYGSGPQETQYF
CDR3 DNA: TGTGCCAGCAGTGAGTATGGAAGCGGGCCACAAGAGACCCAGTACTTC

clone size: .
J gene: TRBJ1-2
D gene: .
V gene: TRBV10-3
CDR3 protein: CAISDRGNYSYTF
CDR3 DNA: TGTGCCATCAGTGACAGGGGAAACTATAGCTACACCTTC

clone size: .
J gene: TRBJ1-1
D gene: TRBD1
V gene: TRBV4-1
CDR3 protein: CASSQAGQGGKGGFF
CDR3 DNA: TGCGCCAGCAGCCAAGCGGGACAGGGGGGGAAGGGTGGGTTCTTT

clone size: .
J gene: TRBJ2-7
D gene: TRBD2
V gene: TRBV20-1
CDR3 protein: CSATHSGRAYEQYF
CDR3 DNA: TGCAGTGCTACTCATAGCGGGAGAGCCTACGAGCAGTACTTC

clone size: once
J gene: TRBJ2-7
D gene: TRBD2
V gene: TRBV7-2
CDR3 protein: CASSPGLALPYERYF
CDR3 DNA: TGTGCCAGCAGCCCGGGACTAGCGTTACCCTACGAGCGGTACTTC

clone size: .
J gene: TRBJ1-4
D gene: .
V gene: TRBV10-2
CDR3 protein: CASSEGGGRGDEKLFF
CDR3 DNA: TGCGCCAGCAGTGAGGGGGGGGGGAGGGGGGATGAAAAACTGTTTTTT

clone size: .
J gene: TRBJ2-5
D gene: TRBD2
V gene: TRBV19
CDR3 protein: CASLVLAGADETQYF
CDR3 DNA: TGTGCCAGTTTAGTATTAGCGGGAGCTGATGAGACCCAGTACTTC

clone size: .
J gene: TRBJ2-3
D gene: TRBD2
V gene: TRBV10-3
CDR3 protein: CAISPTSGRADTQYF
CDR3 DNA: TGTGCCATCAGTCCCACTAGCGGGAGGGCAGATACGCAGTATTTT

clone size: few
J gene: TRBJ1-5
D gene: .
V gene: TRBV9
CDR3 protein: CASSVGPNQPQHF
CDR3 DNA: TGTGCCAGCAGCGTAGGTCCGAATCAGCCCCAGCATTTT

clone size: .
J gene: TRBJ1-2
D gene: TRBD1
V gene: TRBV10-3
CDR3 protein: CAISPWDSYGYTF
CDR3 DNA: TGTGCCATCAGTCCATGGGACAGCTATGGCTACACCTTC

clone size: many
J gene: TRBJ1-3
D gene: TRBD1
V gene: TRBV10-3
CDR3 protein: CAIMGQISGNTIYF
CDR3 DNA: TGTGCCATCATGGGACAGATCTCTGGAAACACCATATATTTT

clone size: .
J gene: TRBJ2-6
D gene: TRBD1
V gene: TRBV13
CDR3 protein: CASSTGAGANVLTF
CDR3 DNA: TGTGCCAGCAGTACAGGGGCTGGGGCCAACGTCCTGACTTTC

clone size: .
J gene: TRBJ1-5
D gene: .
V gene: TRBV29-1
CDR3 protein: CSVSQGDQPQHF
CDR3 DNA: TGCAGCGTTTCACAGGGAGATCAGCCCCAGCATTTT

clone size: .
J gene: TRBJ1-5
D gene: .
V gene: TRBV7-2
CDR3 protein: CASRASRSNQPQHF
CDR3 DNA: TGTGCCAGCAGGGCCTCTCGGAGCAATCAGCCCCAGCATTTT

clone size: few
J gene: TRBJ1-4
D gene: TRBD1
V gene: TRBV6-6
CDR3 protein: CASVPDRELFF
CDR3 DNA: TGTGCCAGCGTACCCGACAGGGAACTGTTTTTT

clone size: .
J gene: TRBJ1-3
D gene: .
V gene: TRBV15
CDR3 protein: CATSRVHSGNTIYF
CDR3 DNA: TGTGCCACCAGCAGAGTCCACTCTGGAAACACCATATATTTT

clone size: .
J gene: TRBJ2-7
D gene: .
V gene: TRBV7-6
CDR3 protein: CASSPCLGQYF
CDR3 DNA: TGTGCTAGCAGTCCTTGCCTCGGGCAGTACTTC

clone size: .
J gene: TRBJ1-6
D gene: .
V gene: TRBV25-1
CDR3 protein: CASQDIKGYNSPLHF
CDR3 DNA: TGTGCCAGCCAGGATATTAAAGGGTATAATTCACCCCTCCACTTT

clone size: few
J gene: TRBJ2-5
D gene: .
V gene: TRBV19
CDR3 protein: CASSFWDRKTWTQYF
CDR3 DNA: TGTGCCAGTAGTTTCTGGGACCGAAAAACGTGGACCCAGTACTTC

clone size: .
J gene: TRBJ2-5
D gene: .
V gene: TRBV6-1
CDR3 protein: CASSYDTEETQYF
CDR3 DNA: TGTGCCAGCAGTTACGACACCGAAGAGACCCAGTACTTC

clone size: few
J gene: TRBJ1-5
D gene: .
V gene: TRBV7-3
CDR3 protein: CASSQGAMVNQPQHF
CDR3 DNA: TGCGCCAGCAGCCAAGGGGCCATGGTAAATCAGCCCCAGCATTTT

clone size: few
J gene: TRBJ1-6
D gene: TRBD1
V gene: TRBV4-2
CDR3 protein: CASSHTGDPNSPLHF
CDR3 DNA: TGTGCCAGCAGCCATACAGGGGATCCTAATTCACCCCTCCACTTT

clone size: .
J gene: TRBJ1-2
D gene: TRBD1
V gene: TRBV7-6
CDR3 protein: CASSLEGGRGQGYTF
CDR3 DNA: TGTGCCAGCAGCTTAGAAGGGGGCAGGGGTCAGGGCTACACCTTC

clone size: .
J gene: TRBJ1-5
D gene: .
V gene: TRBV20-1
CDR3 protein: CSARSRDYSNQPQHF
CDR3 DNA: TGCAGTGCTAGGAGTAGGGATTATAGCAATCAGCCCCAGCATTTT

clone size: few
J gene: TRBJ2-7
D gene: .
V gene: TRBV9
CDR3 protein: CASSPSTGRPYEQYF
CDR3 DNA: TGTGCCAGCAGCCCTTCGACGGGCAGGCCCTACGAGCAGTACTTC

clone size: .
J gene: TRBJ1-1
D gene: .
V gene: TRBV5-1
CDR3 protein: CASSLGPGAEAFF
CDR3 DNA: TGTGCCAGCAGCTTGGGCCCAGGGGCTGAAGCTTTCTTT

clone size: .
J gene: TRBJ1-2
D gene: .
V gene: TRBV12-3/TRBV12-4
CDR3 protein: CASSLRGDTYGYTF
CDR3 DNA: TGTGCCAGCAGTTTAAGGGGGGACACCTATGGCTACACCTTC

clone size: few
J gene: TRBJ1-6
D gene: .
V gene: TRBV12-3/TRBV12-4
CDR3 protein: CASSSAADGVNSPLHF
CDR3 DNA: TGTGCCAGCAGTTCGGCGGCGGACGGGGTTAATTCACCCCTCCACTTT

clone size: .
J gene: TRBJ2-7
D gene: .
V gene: TRBV9
CDR3 protein: CASSQGIGIPHYEQYF
CDR3 DNA: TGTGCCAGCAGCCAAGGGATCGGGATACCCCACTACGAGCAGTACTTC

clone size: few
J gene: TRBJ2-7
D gene: .
V gene: TRBV6-5
CDR3 protein: CASRRAVFGEQYF
CDR3 DNA: TGTGCCAGCAGGAGGGCCGTCTTCGGCGAGCAGTACTTC

clone size: .
J gene: TRBJ2-7
D gene: .
V gene: TRBV25-1
CDR3 protein: CASRRKGVGKLTYEQYF
CDR3 DNA: TGTGCCAGCAGACGAAAGGGGGTCGGGAAACTTACCTACGAGCAGTACTTC

clone size: many
J gene: TRBJ2-5
D gene: TRBD2
V gene: TRBV7-8
CDR3 protein: CASSLGAGAWETQYF
CDR3 DNA: TGTGCCAGCAGCCTTGGCGCGGGAGCTTGGGAGACCCAGTACTTC

clone size: .
J gene: TRBJ1-1
D gene: .
V gene: TRBV29-1
CDR3 protein: CSVRTTRRTEAFF
CDR3 DNA: TGCAGCGTACGTACTACACGGAGGACTGAAGCTTTCTTT